This TCR beta chain was profiled in a study of PD-1 blockade in classical Hodgkin lymphoma. The assay was immunoSEQ multiplex PCR, and TCRdb's table has in-frame clones only and misses some. The sample lists approximately 27,000 clones, around 89% occurring once. On this clone itself: The antigen is not known.

The V gene lost 1 base and the J gene lost 5 bases, with 10 bases spanning the gap. CDR1 is MGHDK, CDR2 SYGVNS, per germline. This CDR3 region has 14 residues. Study findings and constraints: Lower baseline TCR diversity was reported for newly diagnosed patients than for healthy donors.

The time point was: newly diagnosed, previously untreated cHL patient sample. Isolation of CD4+ T cells from thawed PBMCs was performed by magnetic negative selection. This TCR derives from a human donor with classical Hodgkin lymphoma. Source material: CD4+ T cells from blood. J is TRBJ2-3 and V is TRBV25-1; tentatively, D is TRBD1 or TRBD2 (6 bases each). The CDR3 DNA reads as TGTGCCAGCAGTGAATGGAGGGGGATAGATACGCAGTATTTT. Protein product: CASSEWRGIDTQYF.